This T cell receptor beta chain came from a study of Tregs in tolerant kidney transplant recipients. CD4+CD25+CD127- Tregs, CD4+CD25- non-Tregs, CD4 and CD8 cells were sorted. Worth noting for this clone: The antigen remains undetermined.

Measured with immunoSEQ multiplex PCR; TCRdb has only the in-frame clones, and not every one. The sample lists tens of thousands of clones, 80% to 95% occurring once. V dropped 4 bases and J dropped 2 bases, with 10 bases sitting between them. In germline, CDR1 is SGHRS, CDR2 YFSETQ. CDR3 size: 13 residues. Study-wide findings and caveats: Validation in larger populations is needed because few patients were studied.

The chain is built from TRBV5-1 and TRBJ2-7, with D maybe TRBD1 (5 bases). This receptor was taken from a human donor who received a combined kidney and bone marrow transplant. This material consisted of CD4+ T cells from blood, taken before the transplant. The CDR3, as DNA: TGCGCCAGCAGCATCAGGGAAGCCTACGAGCAGTACTTC. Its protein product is CASSIREAYEQYF. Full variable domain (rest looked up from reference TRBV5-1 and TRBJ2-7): KAGVTQTPRYLIKTRGQQVTLSCSPISGHRSVSWYQQTPGQGLQFLFEYFSETQRNKGNFPGRFSGRQFSNSRSEMNVSTLELGDSALYLCASSIREAYEQYFGPGTRLTVT.